The 28 T cell receptor beta chains in this list originate from one sample, sequenced in a study of immune evolution from preneoplasia to lung adenocarcinoma. Repertoires were generated with immunoSEQ multiplex PCR, while TCRdb's copy carries only in-frame clones and drops some. In the table there are fewer than 50,000 clones, 65% to 80% of which are singletons. The sample consisted of FFPE invasive lung adenocarcinoma tissue. The origin of the receptors is a person between 55 and 69 years old with lung adenocarcinoma.

The V call is TRBV19, the J call TRBJ2-1; possible D gene TRBD1, 6 bases. The CDR3 extends over 14 amino acids. Trimming took 0 bases from V and 13 from J, leaving 16 bases between them. Germline V gives CDR1 LNHDA, CDR2 SQIVND (reference sequence). CDR3 region: CASSIEVGQTDQFF. The DNA for the CDR3 is TGTGCCAGTAGTATAGAGGTGGGACAAACGGACCAGTTCTTC.

V is TRBV18 and J is TRBJ2-7; a possible D gene is TRBD1 (5 bases). V was clipped by 3 bases and J by 1 base, with 16 bases between them. This CDR3 is built from 16 residues. In germline, CDR1 is KGHSH, CDR2 LQKENI. DNA for the CDR3: TGTGCCAGCTCACCGGTAGGGGCCGAAGGGTCCTACGAGCAGTACTTC. Its protein product is CASSPVGAEGSYEQYF.

This clone was seen only a few times. The chain recombines TRBV6-1 with TRBJ2-4; possibly TRBD2 for D (6 bases). The V and J ends lost 11 bases and 8 bases respectively, with 19 bases between them. This CDR3 has 13 residues. Germline V gives CDR1 MNHNS, CDR2 SASEGT. The CDR3 reads CASRPPGTDIQYF. CDR3 coding DNA: TGTGCCTCCCGTCCCCCTGGGACTGACATTCAGTACTTC.

This clone was seen just once. The chain links TRBV4-1 to TRBJ2-2; D not resolved. V was clipped by 1 base and J by 1 base, with 10 bases between them. In germline, CDR1 is MGHRA, CDR2 YSYEKL. There are 16 residues in the CDR3. The CDR3 protein is CASSQARSVNTGELFF. As DNA, the CDR3 is TGCGCCAGCAGCCAAGCTCGTTCGGTGAACACCGGGGAGCTGTTTTTT.

This clone has just one count. The chain employs TRBV7-8 and TRBJ2-5; 10 nucleotides align to TRBD2. V gave up 3 bases and J gave up 5 bases; unmatched junction bases: 9. Germline CDR1 is SGHVS and CDR2 is FQNEAQ. This CDR3 has 16 residues. The CDR3 coding sequence is TGTGCCAGCAGCTTGCTAGCGGGAGCGGGATGGGAGACCCAGTACTTC. Encoded protein: CASSLLAGAGWETQYF.

The rearrangement links TRBV28 to TRBJ1-5, with 11 bases fitting TRBD1. Germline loops: CDR1 MDHEN, CDR2 SYDVKM. The V gene end was trimmed by 6 bases and the J gene end by 8 bases; junction bases not matched to a gene: 9. The CDR3 has 15 amino acids. The CDR3 DNA follows: TGTGCCAGCAGCCCGGGGACAGGGGGATTCAAGCCCCAGCATTTT. Its translation is CASSPGTGGFKPQHF.

The chain carries TRBV29-1 and TRBJ2-7, with TRBD2 as a possible D gene (5 bases). The CDR3 is 13 amino acids. Trimming took off 6 bases at V and 7 bases at J, with 19 bases between the two ends. Germline lookup yields CDR1 SQVTM and CDR2 ANQGSEA. The CDR3 sequence is CSVKPFDGVEQYF. CDR3 DNA sequence: TGCAGCGTAAAGCCTTTCGACGGGGTAGAGCAGTACTTC.

The CDR3 loop is CASGQGMYTEAFF. CDR3 nucleotides: TGTGCCAGCGGACAGGGGATGTACACTGAAGCTTTCTTT. The V and J genes are TRBV6-5 and TRBJ1-1; 9 bases align to TRBD1. Unmatched junction bases numbered 4, after V lost 8 bases and J lost 3 bases. The CDR3 is made up of 13 amino acids. Looked up from germline, CDR1 is MNHEY and CDR2 is SVGAGI.

This clone is a singleton in its sample. V usage is TRBV5-1 and J usage is TRBJ2-7, with no clear D. V lost 0 bases, J lost 6 bases, and 16 bases lay in between. In germline, CDR1 is SGHRS, CDR2 YFSETQ. This CDR3 is 15 amino acids long. CDR3 loop: CASSLGWRQGSEQYF. The CDR3 nucleotides read TGCGCCAGCAGCTTGGGGTGGCGCCAAGGATCCGAGCAGTACTTC. Filled out from reference TRBV5-1 and TRBJ2-7, the complete variable domain reads KAGVTQTPRYLIKTRGQQVTLSCSPISGHRSVSWYQQTPGQGLQFLFEYFSETQRNKGNFPGRFSGRQFSNSRSEMNVSTLELGDSALYLCASSLGWRQGSEQYFGPGTRLTVT.

The V gene is TRBV7-9, the J gene TRBJ1-2; a possible D gene is TRBD1 (5 bases). This CDR3 is built from 14 residues. Germline V gives CDR1 SEHNR, CDR2 FQNEAQ (reference sequence). Between the trimmed V and J ends, which lost 5 bases and 3 bases, there was a span of 13 bases. CDR3: CASSRGESHYGYTF. In DNA, the CDR3 is TGTGCCAGCAGCCGGGGGGAGAGCCACTATGGCTACACCTTC.

This clone has just one count. This chain uses TRBV28 with TRBJ1-1; D is unresolved. Trimming pared 8 bases from V and 3 bases from J, leaving 10 bases between. The CDR3 is 12 amino acids. Per germline, CDR1 MDHEN and CDR2 SYDVKM. In DNA form, the CDR3 reads TGTGCCAGCCTCTCAGTGGACACTGAAGCTTTCTTT. It codes for CASLSVDTEAFF.

In this sample, this clone turned up once. The V call is TRBV5-1, the J call TRBJ2-2, with D perhaps assigned TRBD1 or TRBD2 (6 bases each). CDR3 length: 14 residues. Germline V gene sequence: CDR1 SGHRS, CDR2 YFSETQ. With 4 bases removed from V and 7 bases from J, the gap between germline ends came to 14 bases. For the CDR3, the DNA is TGCGCCAGCAGCGGCGGGACACAGAACGGGGAGCTGTTTTTT. Residues: CASSGGTQNGELFF.

This chain joins TRBV5-6 and TRBJ1-2; perhaps TRBD1 as D (6 bases). Germline CDR1 reads SGHDT; CDR2 reads YYEEEE. CDR3 length equals 16 residues. Trimming took off 1 base at V and 3 bases at J, with 16 bases between the two ends. DNA for the CDR3: TGTGCCAGCAGCTTGTTGGGGGCAGGGGCCCACTATGGCTACACCTTC. Translating gives CASSLLGAGAHYGYTF.

This chain uses TRBV6-1 with TRBJ1-3; D is possibly TRBD1 (5 bases). Germline CDR1 reads MNHNS; CDR2 reads SASEGT. The CDR3 spans 14 residues. Trimming removed 5 bases from V and 2 bases from J, with 10 bases in between. The CDR3 sequence: CASSHRLTGNTIYF. CDR3 coding DNA: TGTGCCAGCAGTCACAGGCTGACTGGAAACACCATATATTTT.

This clone was found a few times. The chain combines TRBV5-1 with TRBJ1-1, with D unresolved. Trimming cost V 7 bases and J 1 base, with 8 bases left between them. The CDR3 covers 12 residues. Germline V gene lookup returns CDR1 SGHRS and CDR2 YFSETQ. The CDR3 nucleotides read TGCGCCAGCCGCTCCGGGAACACTGAAGCTTTCTTT. Amino acid sequence: CASRSGNTEAFF.

This clone was recorded only once. J is TRBJ2-2 and V is TRBV6-6, with TRBD1 matching over 10 bases. The CDR3 loop spans 16 amino acids. Germline V CDR1 and CDR2: MNHNY, SVGAGI (reference sequence). V shed 4 bases and J 6 bases; nucleotides not matched to a gene: 8. CDR3 loop: CASSSGTGVRPGELFF. Written as DNA, the CDR3 is TGTGCCAGCAGTTCCGGGACAGGGGTTCGTCCCGGGGAGCTGTTTTTT.

The J gene is TRBJ1-5, the V gene TRBV6-4, with TRBD1 matching over 7 bases. Unmatched junction bases numbered 10, after V lost 8 bases and J lost 3 bases. The CDR3 extends over 15 amino acids. Germline lookup yields CDR1 MRHNA and CDR2 SNTAGT. The CDR3 nucleotides are TGTGCCAGCGCCGAATCAGGGGGTAACAATCAGCCCCAGCATTTT. Translated, it gives CASAESGGNNQPQHF.

This clone has only one observation. This chain links TRBV7-9 with TRBJ2-3, with 10 bases matching TRBD1. Germline V gene sequence: CDR1 SEHNR, CDR2 FQNEAQ (reference sequence). CDR3 size: 14 residues. V lost 10 bases to trimming and J lost 6 bases; unmatched junction nucleotides: 10. CDR3 DNA sequence: TGTGCCACTGGGGGACAGGGGAGTGGGGATACGCAGTATTTT. Encoded protein: CATGGQGSGDTQYF.

The chain has TRBV7-8 and TRBJ1-5, with TRBD1 identical over 7 bases. The CDR3 sequence is 16 residues long. Germline V lookup: CDR1 SGHVS, CDR2 FQNEAQ. After removal of 3 bases from V and 4 bases from J, the junction contained 9 bases not matched to a gene. This CDR3 reads CASSLWGRGGNQPQHF. The CDR3 region has the DNA TGTGCCAGCAGCTTGTGGGGCAGGGGGGGAAATCAGCCCCAGCATTTT.

The V gene is TRBV2, the J gene TRBJ1-1; D might be TRBD1 (5 bases). The V and J ends lost 9 bases and 1 base respectively, with 21 bases between them. Germline V lookup: CDR1 SNHLY, CDR2 FYNNEI. The CDR3 runs 16 residues. CDR3 nucleotides: TGTGCCAGTTCACCGGGGATCGGGGCGGGGAACACTGAAGCTTTCTTT. Amino acids: CASSPGIGAGNTEAFF.

The V and J genes are TRBV2 and TRBJ1-1; 7 nucleotides agree with TRBD1. Germline CDR1 and CDR2: SNHLY and FYNNEI. This CDR3 comprises 15 residues. The junction had 7 bases not matched to a gene; V was cut back by 6 bases and J by 0 bases. The CDR3 loop reads CASRDRQGLNTEAFF. The CDR3 region has the DNA TGTGCCAGCAGGGATAGACAGGGCTTGAACACTGAAGCTTTCTTT.

As regards this clone: Different DNA sequences within this sample yield the same CDR3. This rearrangement joins TRBV28 to TRBJ1-2; possibly TRBD1 for D (5 bases). The CDR3 spans 12 residues. V was shortened by 6 bases and J by 8 bases, with 13 bases between the two germline ends. Germline V gene sequence: CDR1 MDHEN, CDR2 SYDVKM. The CDR3 reads CASSFGGDGYTF. Written as DNA, the CDR3 is TGTGCCAGCAGCTTTGGGGGGGACGGCTACACCTTC.

This clone was counted once. V and J are TRBV9 and TRBJ1-1, with 8 positions matching TRBD1. The CDR3 is 18 residues long. Looked up from germline, CDR1 is SGDLS and CDR2 is YYNGEE. Unmatched junction bases numbered 15, after V lost 1 base and J lost 4 bases. The CDR3 DNA follows: TGTGCCAGCAGCGTATCCCCCTCACTTCGGACAGGGAGCACTGAAGCTTTCTTT. This sequence encodes CASSVSPSLRTGSTEAFF.

This rearrangement joins TRBV29-1 to TRBJ1-2; 7 bases line up with TRBD1. CDR3 length equals 14 residues. J gave up 3 bases and V 7 bases, and 11 bases lay outside the gene matches. CDR1 is SQVTM, CDR2 ANQGSEA, per germline. The CDR3 DNA follows: TGCAGCGCGCGACTCGGGACAGCGGACTATGGCTACACCTTC. The encoded protein is CSARLGTADYGYTF.

CDR3 DNA: TGTGCCACCAGCAGAGAGGGAGGAGTCCATGCCACAGATACGCAGTATTTT. Translating gives CATSREGGVHATDTQYF. The V call is TRBV15, the J call TRBJ2-3, with D perhaps TRBD2 (6 bases). CDR3 length: 17 residues. Germline assignment: CDR1 LNHNV and CDR2 YYDKDF (reference sequence). V shed 0 bases and J shed 2 bases, with 15 bases lying between them.

This clone was counted once. The V call is TRBV5-1, the J call TRBJ2-3; no definite D call. Between the trimmed V and J ends, which lost 2 bases and 0 bases, there was a span of 13 bases. Germline CDR1 reads SGHRS; CDR2 reads YFSETQ. The CDR3 runs 16 residues. CDR3 residues: CASSLVAETSTDTQYF. CDR3 nucleotide sequence: TGCGCCAGCAGCTTAGTGGCAGAGACTAGCACAGATACGCAGTATTTT.

The rearrangement joins TRBV7-9 to TRBJ2-2; no firm D call. Germline values: CDR1 SEHNR, CDR2 FQNEAQ (reference sequence). The CDR3 loop spans 13 amino acids. V lost 4 bases, J lost 5 bases, and 8 bases lay in between. CDR3 residues: CASSSRQTGELFF. The CDR3 DNA is TGTGCCAGCAGCTCAAGACAAACCGGGGAGCTGTTTTTT.

The chain recombines TRBV7-8 with TRBJ2-1; weak D call: TRBD2 (5 bases). Germline V CDR1 and CDR2: SGHVS, FQNEAQ. This CDR3 has 15 residues. Trimming stripped 5 bases from V and 5 bases from J, with 16 bases between. The chain's CDR3 is CASSPRTLEDNEQFF. Written as DNA, the CDR3 is TGTGCCAGCAGCCCCCGGACGCTGGAGGACAATGAGCAGTTCTTC.